These 10 T cell receptor beta chains were sequenced from one sample in a study of OX40 agonist ivuxolimab in advanced cancers. Measured with immunoSEQ multiplex PCR; TCRdb has only the in-frame clones, and not every one. The sample lists some 43,000 clones, around 88% seen once, with 30% to 35% in the top ten. Material: CD4+ or CD8+ T cells sorted from blood, obtained in a trial of the OX40 agonist ivuxolimab. These receptors originate from an adult with an advanced solid tumor such as melanoma, head and neck, liver or kidney cancer.

The chain has TRBV6-1 and TRBJ1-6; 9 nucleotides agree with TRBD1. V lost 6 bases to trimming and J lost 14 bases; unmatched junction nucleotides: 8. Germline CDR1 reads MNHNS; CDR2 reads SASEGT. The CDR3 consists of 13 residues. Here the CDR3 DNA reads TGTGCCAGCAGATTCCTACAGGGGGCAGCCCTCCACTTT. Its protein product is CASRFLQGAALHF.

The V and J genes are TRBV7-2 and TRBJ2-5; 10 bases fit TRBD1. The CDR3 covers 15 residues. Germline-derived CDR1 and CDR2 are SGHTA and FQGNSA. V lost 3 bases, J lost 6 bases, and 7 bases stayed unmatched. Written as DNA, the CDR3 is TGTGCCAGCAGCTTGTCCGGGACAGGGGTACAGACCCAGTACTTC. Translation: CASSLSGTGVQTQYF.

Only one count was recorded for this clone. This rearrangement joins TRBV11-2 to TRBJ2-3, with D possibly matching TRBD1 (8 bases). This CDR3 region has 15 residues. V lost 3 bases to trimming and J lost 5 bases, with 15 bases between them. CDR1 SGHAT and CDR2 FQNNGV come from the germline V gene. The CDR3 spells CASSLLQGGEDTQYF. For the CDR3, the DNA is TGTGCCAGCAGCTTGCTACAGGGGGGGGAAGATACGCAGTATTTT. The full variable domain, completed using reference TRBV11-2 and TRBJ2-3, is EAGVAQSPRYKIIEKRQSVAFWCNPISGHATLYWYQQILGQGPKLLIQFQNNGVVDDSQLPKDRFSAERLKGVDSTLKIQPAKLEDSAVYLCASSLLQGGEDTQYFGPGTRLTVL.

V gene TRBV5-1 combines with J gene TRBJ1-1, with a tentative D call TRBD1 (5 bases). The germline V and J ends were trimmed by 4 bases and 7 bases, with 17 bases remaining between them. In germline, CDR1 is SGHRS, CDR2 YFSETQ. The CDR3 runs 14 residues. CDR3 sequence: CASSPGPTIIEAFF. DNA for the CDR3: TGCGCCAGCAGCCCGGGACCTACGATTATTGAAGCTTTCTTT. Filled out from reference TRBV5-1 and TRBJ1-1, the complete variable domain reads KAGVTQTPRYLIKTRGQQVTLSCSPISGHRSVSWYQQTPGQGLQFLFEYFSETQRNKGNFPGRFSGRQFSNSRSEMNVSTLELGDSALYLCASSPGPTIIEAFFGQGTRLTVV.

This chain connects TRBV6-5 to TRBJ1-6; TRBD1 is a possible D gene (5 bases). The germline V gene has CDR1 MNHEY and CDR2 SVGAGI. Trimming shortened V by 6 bases and J by 9 bases, and 12 bases separated the two germline ends. There are 13 residues in the CDR3. The CDR3 nucleotides read TGTGCCAGCAGCACGGTGGGGGTTTCACCCCTCCACTTT. Translated: CASSTVGVSPLHF.

The chain couples TRBV7-9 to TRBJ2-5; 8 bases match TRBD2. The CDR3 runs 15 residues. V was pared by 5 bases and J by 2 bases, with 7 bases of the junction left unmatched. CDR1 SEHNR and CDR2 FQNEAQ come from the germline V gene (reference sequence). CDR3 DNA sequence: TGTGCCAGCAGCCCCGGGACTAGAGAACAAGAGACCCAGTACTTC. Its protein product is CASSPGTREQETQYF.

The chain carries TRBV6-4 and TRBJ2-1; 10 positions match TRBD1. The V segment lost 4 bases and the J segment 7 bases; nucleotides outside the gene matches: 4. Germline CDR1 and CDR2: MRHNA and SNTAGT. CDR3 length: 14 amino acids. The CDR3 reads CASSARDRGNEQFF. Here the CDR3 DNA reads TGTGCCAGCAGTGCCCGGGACAGGGGAAATGAGCAGTTCTTC.

V usage is TRBV7-8 and J usage is TRBJ2-5, with no clear D. The end of the DNA is better explained by TRBJ2-7, so the J call may be wrong. This CDR3 is built from 12 residues. CDR1 SGHVS and CDR2 FQNEAQ come from the germline V gene. The CDR3 DNA follows: TGTGCCAGCAGCTGGGACTCCTACGAGCAGTACTTC. It is translated as CASSWDSYEQYF.

The chain links TRBV7-2 to TRBJ2-7; 7 bases line up with TRBD2. Germline loops: CDR1 SGHTA, CDR2 FQGNSA. The CDR3 has 11 amino acids. With V trimmed by 4 bases and J by 7 bases, 1 base remained unmatched. This CDR3 reads CASSWEGEQYF. The CDR3 region has the DNA TGTGCCAGCAGCTGGGAGGGGGAGCAGTACTTC.

This chain joins TRBV19 and TRBJ1-2; TRBD1 might be the D (5 bases). V lost 6 bases and J lost 0, with 11 bases in between. The germline V gene encodes CDR1 LNHDA and CDR2 SQIVND (reference sequence). The CDR3 covers 14 residues. The CDR3 is CASSPRGANYGYTF. The CDR3 DNA reads TGTGCCAGTAGCCCGAGGGGTGCTAACTATGGCTACACCTTC.